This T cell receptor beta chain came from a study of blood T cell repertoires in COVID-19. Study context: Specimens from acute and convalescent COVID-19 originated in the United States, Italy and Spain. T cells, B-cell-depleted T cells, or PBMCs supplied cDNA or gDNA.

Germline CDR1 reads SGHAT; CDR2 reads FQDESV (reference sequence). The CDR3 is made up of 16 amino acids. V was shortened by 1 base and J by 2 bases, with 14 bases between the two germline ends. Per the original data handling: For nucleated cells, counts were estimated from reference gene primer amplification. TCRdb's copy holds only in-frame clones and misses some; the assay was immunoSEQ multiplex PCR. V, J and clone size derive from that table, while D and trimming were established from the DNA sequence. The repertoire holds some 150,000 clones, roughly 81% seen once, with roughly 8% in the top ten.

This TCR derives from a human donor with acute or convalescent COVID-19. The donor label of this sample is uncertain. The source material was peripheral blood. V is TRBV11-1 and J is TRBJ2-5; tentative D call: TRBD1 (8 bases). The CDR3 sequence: CASSLDGGDRQETQYF. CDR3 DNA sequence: TGTGCCAGCAGCTTAGATGGGGGGGACAGGCAAGAGACCCAGTACTTC. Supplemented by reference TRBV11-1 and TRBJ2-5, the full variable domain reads EAEVAQSPRYKITEKSQAVAFWCDPISGHATLYWYRQILGQGPELLVQFQDESVVDDSQLPKDRFSAERLKGVDSTLKIQPAELGDSAMYLCASSLDGGDRQETQYFGPGTRLLVL.